Given below is one TCR beta chain in context. The data were taken from a study of cytomegalovirus exposure and HLA in healthy donors. The PCR used 60 Vbeta and 13 Jbeta primers. Clones were read by immunoSEQ multiplex PCR, and TCRdb kept only the in-frame ones, dropping some. Here the sample table reports 100,000 to 150,000 clones. Germline V lookup: CDR1 LNHDA, CDR2 SQIVND (reference sequence). This CDR3 has 21 residues. J lost 4 bases, V lost 5 bases, and 25 bases had no gene match. This receptor was taken from a woman aged 35 to 49 in good health and CMV-seropositive. Sequencing was performed on PBMCs. This chain uses TRBV19 with TRBJ1-5; 8 bases are shared with TRBD1. CDR3 sequence reads: CASSSHGPRTGRNSKNQPQHF. CDR3 coding DNA: TGTGCCAGTAGTTCCCACGGACCCAGGACAGGGAGAAATTCCAAAAATCAGCCCCAGCATTTT.